This T cell receptor (beta chain) came from a study of shared clonotypes between healthy human individuals. The CDR3 covers 15 residues. The V gene end was trimmed by 0 bases and the J gene end by 2 bases; junction bases not matched to a gene: 2. CDR1 is SGHNT and CDR2 is YYREEE in the germline V gene (reference sequence). A single count supports this clone. The target antigen is unknown. This CDR3 is also generated by other DNA sequences in the sample. Regarding the study as a whole: Collection of samples was limited to blood; tissue repertoires likely differ. Rarefaction exposed incomplete sorted-subset sequencing despite large depth. Deeper or shallower sequencing was expected to change how clonotypes are shared among donors.

The table came from immunoSEQ multiplex PCR; TCRdb's copy has only in-frame clones and leaves some out. The sample consists of 2 million to 2.5 million clones, roughly 95% of them appearing once. The receptor comes from a young man in good health. The chain carries TRBV5-4 and TRBJ2-5, with 9 bases that match TRBD2. The source material was naive CD4+ T cells sorted from blood. As to subset: CD45RA+ positively selected. This CDR3 reads CASSLVAGGQETQYF. CDR3 nucleotide sequence: TGTGCCAGCAGCTTGGTGGCGGGGGGGCAAGAGACCCAGTACTTC. The complete variable domain, with remaining parts taken from reference TRBV5-4 and TRBJ2-5, reads ETGVTQSPTHLIKTRGQQVTLRCSSQSGHNTVSWYQQALGQGPQFIFQYYREEENGRGNFPPRFSGLQFPNYSSELNVNALELDDSALYLCASSLVAGGQETQYFGPGTRLLVL.